Presented here are 29 T cell receptor beta chains from one specimen sequenced in a study of early T cells in non-severe SARS-CoV-2 infection (dated by TCRdb to the early 2020s). Libraries were constructed by 5' RACE. Sequencing instrument: NextSeq 500. TCRdb trimmed public reads at Q25 via fastp, called clones via MiXCR and kept in-frame beta chains. Each CDR3 protein gets just one entry, which takes the most common genes and DNA from the rows behind it. For this sample the table gives about 72,000 distinct CDR3 sequences, of which 10% were detected only once. Clones ranked in the top ten supply about 8.3% of the sample. The sequences come from whole blood, collected at baseline. These receptors came from an adult who was a healthcare worker with PCR-confirmed SARS-CoV-2 infection or an uninfected control (not recorded which).

This clonotype appeared a few times. The chain is built from TRBV15 and TRBJ2-7; 11 bases fit TRBD2. J gave up 6 bases and V 0 bases, and 7 bases lay outside the gene matches. Per germline, CDR1 LNHNV and CDR2 YYDKDF (reference sequence). The CDR3 runs 16 residues. The DNA of the CDR3 is TGTGCCACCAGCAGAGATCCGGCTAGCGGGGGGCGCGAGCAGTACTTC. Amino acid sequence: CATSRDPASGGREQYF.

This clonotype showed up just a few times. The gene calls are TRBV3-1 and TRBJ1-5; D is unresolved. The CDR3 runs to 14 residues. V was clipped by 4 bases and J by 1 base, with 8 bases between them. The germline V gene has CDR1 LGHDT and CDR2 YNNKEL (reference sequence). CDR3 nucleotides: TGTGCCAGCAGCCCTTGGGAAAGCAATCAGCCCCAGCATTTT. Protein sequence: CASSPWESNQPQHF.

The rearrangement joins TRBV28 to TRBJ2-4; D is uncertain. With 5 bases removed from V and 2 bases from J, the gap between germline ends came to 16 bases. The germline V gene has CDR1 MDHEN and CDR2 SYDVKM. The CDR3 has 16 amino acids. This chain's CDR3 is CASSPEESWTKNIQYF. The CDR3 DNA is TGTGCCAGCAGTCCGGAAGAGTCGTGGACCAAAAACATTCAGTACTTC.

Only one count was recorded for this clonotype. The CDR3 DNA follows: TGTGCCAGCAGTCTGTCCCAGGGGGCAAAACTGTTTTTT. Amino acid sequence: CASSLSQGAKLFF. This rearrangement joins TRBV12-3 or TRBV12-4 to TRBJ1-4; 8 nucleotides align to TRBD1. CDR3 length: 13 residues. Trimming removed 5 bases from V and 10 bases from J; junction bases left unmatched: 6.

The rearrangement joins TRBV9 to TRBJ2-2; tentatively, D is TRBD1 (6 bases). Germline assignment: CDR1 SGDLS and CDR2 YYNGEE. Trimming removed 7 bases at V and 0 bases at J, with 7 bases between. This CDR3 has 13 amino acids. The CDR3 sequence: CASRTANTGELFF. CDR3 nucleotides: TGTGCCAGCCGGACAGCGAACACCGGGGAGCTGTTTTTT.

This clonotype showed up many times. The rearrangement joins TRBV10-3 to TRBJ1-3, with D perhaps TRBD1 (6 bases). CDR1 and CDR2 (germline): ENHRY, SYGVKD. With 1 base removed from V and 3 bases from J, the gap between germline ends came to 16 bases. CDR3 length: 17 amino acids. The CDR3 protein is CAISEFVGARSGNTIYF. In DNA form, the CDR3 reads TGTGCCATCAGTGAGTTTGTGGGGGCGCGAAGTGGAAACACCATATATTTT.

There are many counts of this clonotype. The J gene is TRBJ1-6, the V gene TRBV5-5, with D possibly matching TRBD1 (6 bases). Germline V gene data show CDR1 as SGHKS and CDR2 as YYEKEE (reference sequence). This CDR3 region has 16 residues. Trimming removed 4 bases from V and 0 bases from J, with 11 bases in between. The CDR3 region has the DNA TGTGCCAGCAGCCCCGGGGGCAGCTCCTATAATTCACCCCTCCACTTT. Its translation is CASSPGGSSYNSPLHF. The variable domain in full, completed from reference TRBV5-5 and TRBJ1-6, reads DAGVTQSPTHLIKTRGQQVTLRCSPISGHKSVSWYQQVLGQGPQFIFQYYEKEERGRGNFPDRFSARQFPNYSSELNVNALLLGDSALYLCASSPGGSSYNSPLHFGNGTRLTVT.

This clonotype has a handful of counts. This sequence joins TRBV7-2 and TRBJ1-5; D remains ambiguous. The CDR3 is 15 residues long. In germline, CDR1 is SGHTA, CDR2 FQGNSA. Deletions cut 1 base from V and 7 bases from J, with 14 bases between. As DNA, the CDR3 is TGTGCCAGCAGCTTAGAAGTTAGGTGGAACCAGCCCCAGCATTTT. It yields the protein CASSLEVRWNQPQHF.

The table lists this clonotype with a few counts. The chain joins TRBV10-2 to TRBJ2-2; D is unresolved. The CDR3 runs to 15 residues. V lost 1 base and J lost 3, with 9 bases in between. Germline CDR1 and CDR2: WSHSY and SAAADI. For the CDR3, the DNA is TGCGCCAGCAGTGAGTTTGTTCGGGACACCGGGGAGCTGTTTTTT. Translation gives CASSEFVRDTGELFF.

V gene TRBV29-1 combines with J gene TRBJ1-1, with D uncertain. CDR3 size: 10 residues. V was trimmed by 8 bases and J by 11 bases, leaving 15 bases between them. The germline CDR1 and CDR2 sequences are SQVTM and ANQGSEA. Here the CDR3 DNA reads TGCAGCCCTAGGGATGCCCGGGCTTTCTTT. Amino acid sequence: CSPRDARAFF.

There are many counts of this clonotype. The chain has TRBV20-1 and TRBJ1-4, with D maybe TRBD1 (5 bases). This CDR3 comprises 12 residues. Looked up from germline, CDR1 is DFQATT and CDR2 is SNEGSKA (reference sequence). Trimming removed 4 bases from V and 8 bases from J, with 11 bases in between. The CDR3 region is CSAIGVGEKLFF. CDR3 nucleotides: TGCAGTGCTATAGGGGTTGGGGAAAAACTGTTTTTT.

The chain has TRBV6-6 and TRBJ1-5, with 8 nucleotides matching TRBD1. From germline, CDR1 is MNHNY and CDR2 SVGAGI (reference sequence). Losses at the gene ends were 2 bases for V and 2 bases for J; bases not matched to a gene: 8. This CDR3 region has 17 residues. The CDR3: CASSYRPGGYGNQPQHF. CDR3 DNA sequence: TGTGCCAGCAGTTACAGGCCAGGGGGCTACGGCAATCAGCCCCAGCATTTT.

The chain is built from TRBV27 and TRBJ2-2, with D hard to call. Germline CDR1 MNHEY, CDR2 SMNVEV (reference sequence). This CDR3 has 14 amino acids. V was trimmed by 3 bases and J by 4 bases, leaving 9 bases between them. As DNA, the CDR3 is TGTGCCAGCAGTTTCTCGACTGGCACCGGGGAGCTGTTTTTT. Its protein product is CASSFSTGTGELFF.

This clonotype was detected many times. The V and J genes are TRBV7-9 and TRBJ2-3, with 8 nucleotides matching TRBD1. Trimming at V came to 7 bases and at J to 0 bases, leaving 3 bases not matched to a gene. This CDR3 spans 14 amino acids. Germline values: CDR1 SEHNR, CDR2 FQNEAQ (reference sequence). The CDR3 region has the DNA TGTGCCAGCACCCGACAGGGGAGCACAGATACGCAGTATTTT. It yields the protein CASTRQGSTDTQYF.

This rearrangement joins TRBV28 to TRBJ1-1; D perhaps matches TRBD1 (6 bases). Germline assignment: CDR1 MDHEN and CDR2 SYDVKM. The CDR3 runs to 16 residues. The ends were cut back, 1 base at V and 1 base at J, with 13 bases in the middle. CDR3 in DNA: TGTGCCAGCAGTTTATTGGGGACAACTTCGAACACTGAAGCTTTCTTT. Its translation: CASSLLGTTSNTEAFF.

A few counts support this clonotype. V and J are TRBV9 and TRBJ2-3; D is undetermined. Trimming shortened V by 3 bases and J by 2 bases, and 16 bases separated the two germline ends. Per germline, CDR1 SGDLS and CDR2 YYNGEE. This CDR3 is 16 amino acids long. The CDR3 reads CASSARPGASTDTQYF. The CDR3 DNA sequence: TGTGCCAGCAGCGCCCGCCCCGGAGCCTCCACAGATACGCAGTATTTT.

J is TRBJ1-5 and V is TRBV7-2; D might be TRBD1 (5 bases). Germline V CDR1 and CDR2: SGHTA, FQGNSA. The CDR3 is 16 amino acids. The ends were cut back, 5 bases at V and 11 bases at J, with 25 bases in the middle. The CDR3 nucleotides are TGTGCCAGCAGCCAATACCTTTCGGGGGGTCCATCGGCCCAGCATTTT. Translating gives CASSQYLSGGPSAQHF.

In its sample, this clonotype was seen a few times. The chain has TRBV9 and TRBJ1-4; D remains unclear. The germline gives CDR1 SGDLS, CDR2 YYNGEE. CDR3 size: 14 residues. V was cut by 0 bases and J by 10 bases, with 13 bases left in between. This CDR3 is CASSVGATEGKLFF. CDR3 nucleotides: TGTGCCAGCAGCGTAGGGGCCACCGAGGGAAAACTGTTTTTT.

At least ten counts were recorded for this clonotype. The rearrangement joins TRBV10-3 to TRBJ1-2; 7 bases fit TRBD1. The germline CDR1 and CDR2 sequences are ENHRY and SYGVKD. J lost 4 bases, V lost 0 bases, and 2 bases had no gene match. CDR3 length: 14 residues. CDR3 region: CAISESGQSYGYTF. DNA for the CDR3: TGTGCCATCAGTGAGTCGGGACAGAGCTATGGCTACACCTTC.

The table lists this clonotype with a few counts. The chain has TRBV29-1 and TRBJ1-2; D is undetermined. Germline values: CDR1 SQVTM, CDR2 ANQGSEA. Trimming took off 0 bases at V and 7 bases at J, with 12 bases between the two ends. The CDR3 contains 13 residues. This CDR3 reads CSVEELARGGYTF. The CDR3, as DNA: TGCAGCGTTGAAGAACTAGCGAGAGGTGGCTACACCTTC.

This clonotype was detected many times. The V gene is TRBV2, the J gene TRBJ1-5; D uncertain. The CDR3 length is 14 residues. The ends were cut back, 5 bases at V and 7 bases at J, with 15 bases in the middle. Germline V lookup: CDR1 SNHLY, CDR2 FYNNEI. For the CDR3, the DNA is TGTGCCAGCAGTCCCCAGGCGATACAGCAGCCCCAGCATTTT. Translated: CASSPQAIQQPQHF.

This clonotype was counted many times. The chain combines TRBV7-6 with TRBJ1-1; TRBD1 matches 10 bases. Germline assignment: CDR1 SGHVS and CDR2 FNYEAQ. CDR3 length: 15 amino acids. J was trimmed by 2 bases and V by 2 bases; bases with no gene match: 2. The CDR3 sequence is CASSLRDRGNTEAFF. CDR3 sequence (DNA): TGTGCCAGCAGCTTAAGGGACAGGGGCAACACTGAAGCTTTCTTT.

The gene calls are TRBV7-2 and TRBJ2-1; TRBD1 agrees at 7 bases. The V gene end was trimmed by 7 bases and the J gene end by 5 bases; junction bases not matched to a gene: 5. This CDR3 region has 13 residues. Germline-derived CDR1 and CDR2 are SGHTA and FQGNSA. The CDR3 DNA sequence: TGTGCCAGCAAACTACAGGGGAACAATGAGCAGTTCTTC. It encodes CASKLQGNNEQFF.

This clonotype was counted between two and nine times. The chain carries TRBV2 and TRBJ2-7, with TRBD1 identical over 9 bases. V lost 9 bases, J lost 4 bases, and 1 base stayed unmatched. CDR3 length: 11 residues. CDR1 SNHLY and CDR2 FYNNEI come from the germline V gene. CDR3 nucleotides: TGTGCCAGTGACAGGGGGTACGAGCAGTACTTC. It yields the protein CASDRGYEQYF.

This clonotype has ten or more counts. The genes are TRBV12-3 or TRBV12-4 and TRBJ1-2; D possibly corresponds to TRBD1 (6 bases). The CDR3 spans 18 residues. Trimming stripped 3 bases from V and 7 bases from J, with 27 bases between. CDR3 bases: TGTGCCAGCAGTTTTATACGTGACGTATGGGACAAAGGGCCTGGCTACACCTTC. The encoded protein is CASSFIRDVWDKGPGYTF.

The rearrangement joins TRBV6-1 to TRBJ1-6, with D maybe TRBD1 (5 bases). CDR3 length equals 17 residues. V was pared by 2 bases and J by 0 bases, with 11 bases between. Germline V lookup: CDR1 MNHNS, CDR2 SASEGT. CDR3 protein: CASSERGEISYNSPLHF. In DNA, the CDR3 is TGTGCCAGCAGTGAAAGAGGGGAAATCTCCTATAATTCACCCCTCCACTTT.

The chain uses TRBV6-1 and TRBJ2-7, with 7 bases lining up with TRBD1. The V segment lost 3 bases and the J segment 0 bases; nucleotides outside the gene matches: 14. The germline CDR1 and CDR2 sequences are MNHNS and SASEGT. This CDR3 comprises 18 residues. The CDR3 here is CASSEGWATGRISYEQYF. Here the CDR3 DNA reads TGTGCCAGCAGTGAGGGATGGGCGACAGGGCGGATCTCCTACGAGCAGTACTTC.

There are many counts of this clonotype. The chain links TRBV20-1 to TRBJ1-3; D gene uncertain. The CDR3 is made up of 12 amino acids. Germline values: CDR1 DFQATT, CDR2 SNEGSKA (reference sequence). This CDR3 is CSVQGSGNTIYF. For the CDR3, the DNA is TGCAGCGTGCAAGGGTCTGGAAACACCATATATTTT.

Ten or more counts support this clonotype. J is TRBJ2-3 and V is TRBV7-2, with 8 bases fitting TRBD2. CDR1 is SGHTA, CDR2 FQGNSA, per germline. This CDR3 is 16 amino acids long. V dropped 5 bases and J dropped 4; count of bases not matched to a gene: 11. DNA of the CDR3: TGTGCCAGCAGCAAGTACGGGGGGGCCGGGGCAGATACGCAGTATTTT. Translation gives CASSKYGGAGADTQYF.